This TCR beta chain is from a study of vaccination and CD4 T cells after COVID-19. As regards this clonotype: Its antigen is still unknown.

Noted treatment: roughly 10-day PBMC culture with coronavirus spike peptide pools or control peptides (ViraFEST assay). Trimming removed 10 bases from V and 1 base from J, with 10 bases in between. The CDR3 length is 12 residues. The V gene's germline CDR1 is MNHEY and CDR2 SVGEGT. Sequenced with the Oncomine TCR Beta short-read assay was DNA taken from cultured CD4+ T cells. It was cultured CD4+ T cells from which genomic DNA was extracted. TCRdb ran MiXCR on the PCR reads and lists one entry per CDR3 protein. This sample has roughly 15,000 distinct CDR3 sequences; roughly 50% occur once, and the top ten carry about 7.2%.

J is TRBJ1-1 and V is TRBV6-2 or TRBV6-3; no definite D call. This receptor was taken from a human donor who had recovered from COVID-19. Sequencing input: CD4+ T cells from blood, cultured in vitro. CDR3 DNA: TGTGCCACCCGGACGGGGAACACTGAAGCTTTCTTT. It specifies CATRTGNTEAFF.